Listed below are T cell receptor beta chains from one sample, sequenced in a study of T cell repertoires in cytomegalovirus infection. Via MiXCR, TCRdb re-called the reads, giving one row per CDR3 protein. The sample contains about 400,000 distinct CDR3 sequences, over 15% of which appear only once. Sample: PBMCs. The origin of the receptors is a human donor in good health (CMV status not recorded). Some clones in this sample may be carry-over from other donors' samples. Both conserved end residues are trimmed from each CDR3.

ASSLGVASYNEQF | TRBJ2-1 | TRBV7-2
SARDRGGMNTEAF | TRBJ1-1 | TRBV20-1
ASSADRGPQH | TRBJ1-5 | TRBV7-9
ASGGDSNTGELF | TRBJ2-2 | TRBV2
ATQSSTIRIADTQY | TRBJ2-3 | TRBV12-3/TRBV12-4
ASSQGDRAGAF | TRBJ1-1 | TRBV14
ASSSGRTGELF | TRBJ2-2 | TRBV11-1
ASSPDWSSYNEQF | TRBJ2-1 | TRBV27
ASSFQGTQY | TRBJ2-5 | TRBV7-2
ASSESLNTIY | TRBJ1-3 | TRBV2
SARGQGTNQPQH | TRBJ1-5 | TRBV20-1
ASSRTSNQPQH | TRBJ1-5 | TRBV7-2
SARDRGNYGYT | TRBJ1-2 | TRBV20-1
ASSVDGSNQPQH | TRBJ1-5 | TRBV2
ASSGPGTNQPQH | TRBJ1-5 | TRBV7-2
ASGGGGAMDTQY | TRBJ2-3 | TRBV28
SVVRDRDGNEQF | TRBJ2-1 | TRBV29-1
ASTGATEAF | TRBJ1-1 | TRBV5-1
AISESLAGGPETQY | TRBJ2-5 | TRBV10-3
SAPSSGGADTQY | TRBJ2-3 | TRBV20-1
AIRGTQISTDTQY | TRBJ2-3 | TRBV10-3
ASSLEYVLAAIQETQY | TRBJ2-5 | TRBV11-2
ASSYSYEQF | TRBJ2-1 | TRBV7-2
ASSQNRENTIY | TRBJ1-3 | TRBV9
ASSLFRDGTEAF | TRBJ1-1 | TRBV7-2
ASSFGVTYGYT | TRBJ1-2 | TRBV12-3/TRBV12-4
ASSPQRNIQY | TRBJ2-4 | TRBV12-3/TRBV12-4
ASRTGTSGGLGETQY | TRBJ2-5 | TRBV12-3/TRBV12-4
ASSQDHDGSTDTQY | TRBJ2-3 | TRBV3-1
ASSGAGVPDTQY | TRBJ2-3 | TRBV2
ASSEDGGYGYT | TRBJ1-2 | TRBV2
ATRSNTEAF | TRBJ1-1 | TRBV2
ASSGARFTDTQY | TRBJ2-3 | TRBV2
ASIPPGGVEQF | TRBJ2-1 | TRBV19
ASGDREHEQF | TRBJ2-1 | TRBV2
ASSYPLGTGNYEQY | TRBJ2-7 | TRBV6-2/TRBV6-3
SARDPRESSYNEQF | TRBJ2-1 | TRBV20-1
ASSTSEPGHHYEQY | TRBJ2-7 | TRBV27
SARDPLAGGQGEQY | TRBJ2-7 | TRBV20-1
ASSLALRVTGELF | TRBJ2-2 | TRBV7-2
ASSPTSGSAEQF | TRBJ2-1 | TRBV6-2/TRBV6-3
AISAGSWRETQY | TRBJ2-5 | TRBV10-3
ASSLGQRALSGNTIY | TRBJ1-3 | TRBV5-5
ASSLDIGLAGTRTDTQY | TRBJ2-3 | TRBV11-3
ASSISATLPEAF | TRBJ1-1 | TRBV19
ASLQPERFGYT | TRBJ1-2 | TRBV6-6
ASSDGGVNTQY | TRBJ2-3 | TRBV2
ASSDARNTGELF | TRBJ2-2 | TRBV5-4
ASSRDRGGVWREQY | TRBJ2-7 | TRBV7-6
ASSPRGAGEQF | TRBJ2-1 | TRBV7-9
SARDRVQGNTEAF | TRBJ1-1 | TRBV20-1
ASSQEGTEHGYT | TRBJ1-2 | TRBV4-3
ASSPLQGATEAF | TRBJ1-1 | TRBV12-3/TRBV12-4
ASSRGQDHDYNSPLH | TRBJ1-6 | TRBV2
ASSLFTAGDSSYEQY | TRBJ2-7 | TRBV7-2